The entry that follows covers one T cell receptor beta chain sequence. The antigen is unknown. Method: immunoSEQ multiplex PCR; TCRdb's copy keeps in-frame clones and lacks some. This table holds some 97,000 clones, about 88% found once. The data originate from a study of T cell responses to AZD1222 COVID-19 vaccine. Germline V CDR1 and CDR2: SGHTA, FQGNSA. The V and J ends lost 8 bases and 0 bases respectively, with 23 bases between them. The CDR3 length is 18 residues. Study-level findings and limits: Clonal diversity was possibly underestimated; the donors were predominantly white British and more often female.

The sequence was obtained from an adult in good health. J is TRBJ2-4 and V is TRBV7-2, with D perhaps TRBD2 (6 bases). Sample: peripheral blood, taken on day 0 of AZD1222 vaccination. CDR3 region: CASARGAGSILAKNIQYF. DNA of the CDR3: TGTGCCAGCGCCAGAGGGGCCGGGAGCATACTAGCCAAAAACATTCAGTACTTC.